This T cell receptor (beta chain) was recovered during a study of T cell changes during pregnancy in multiple sclerosis. Germline V lookup: CDR1 SGHNT, CDR2 YENEEA. With 2 bases removed from V and 6 bases from J, the gap between germline ends came to 17 bases. The CDR3 sequence is 15 residues long. Clones were read by immunoSEQ multiplex PCR, and TCRdb kept only the in-frame ones, dropping some. The table shows some 25,000 clones, with around 89% occurring only once. Sequences were derived from CD4+ T cells from peripheral blood mononuclear cells, sampled in the first trimester of pregnancy. The chain combines TRBV11-3 with TRBJ2-7, with a possible D match to TRBD2 (6 bases). This sequence originates from a female donor in good health, enrolled as a control in a pregnancy study. The CDR3 DNA reads TGTGCCAGCAGCTTAAGAGGAGGGCATCCCGGCGAGCAGTACTTC. It codes for CASSLRGGHPGEQYF.